The 12 T cell receptor beta chains reported below all come from one sample, sequenced in a study of blood T cell repertoires in COVID-19. Generated by immunoSEQ multiplex PCR, the TCRdb table keeps only in-frame clones and is missing some. The sample lists 100,000 to 150,000 clones; more than 75% were seen once. Input material: peripheral blood. The receptors derive from a woman between 65 and 79 years old with COVID-19, enrolled during active disease.

This rearrangement joins TRBV7-9 to TRBJ2-7, with TRBD1 matching over 8 bases. The CDR3 has 15 residues. J was trimmed by 1 base and V by 6 bases; bases with no gene match: 8. The germline V gene encodes CDR1 SEHNR and CDR2 FQNEAQ (reference sequence). The CDR3 DNA reads TGTGCCAGCAGGTCTGGACAGGGAGTTTCCTACGAGCAGTACTTC. Encoded protein: CASRSGQGVSYEQYF.

The V call is TRBV5-8, the J call TRBJ2-1; 7 bases match TRBD2. CDR3 length: 15 residues. V lost 5 bases, J lost 1 base, and 6 bases stayed unmatched. Germline V gives CDR1 SGHTS, CDR2 YDEGEE. The CDR3 here is CASSRLAVSYNEQFF. The CDR3, as DNA: TGTGCCAGCAGTCGACTAGCCGTGTCCTACAATGAGCAGTTCTTC.

The CDR3 DNA is TGTGCCAGCAGTTTTCCGGGTGCTAACTCCTACGAGCAGTACTTC. Encoded protein: CASSFPGANSYEQYF. J is TRBJ2-7 and V is TRBV28; no firm D call. The length of the CDR3 is 15 residues. V lost 3 bases and J 0 bases, leaving 12 bases between the germline ends. Germline CDR1 and CDR2: MDHEN and SYDVKM.

In DNA, the CDR3 is TGTGCCAGCAGCTTAGGACAGCCGGGGGTCTATGGCTACACCTTC. Protein sequence: CASSLGQPGVYGYTF. The chain couples TRBV7-9 to TRBJ1-2, with a weak D call TRBD1 (5 bases). The CDR3 sequence is 15 residues long. The germline V gene encodes CDR1 SEHNR and CDR2 FQNEAQ (reference sequence). Trimming stripped 1 base from V and 4 bases from J, with 13 bases between.

V usage is TRBV9 and J usage is TRBJ2-6; a weak D match, TRBD1 (5 bases). Germline CDR1 SGDLS, CDR2 YYNGEE. This CDR3 has 17 amino acids. V was pared by 4 bases and J by 4 bases, with 18 bases between. The CDR3 sequence: CASSRIAGLDGANVLTF. The CDR3 DNA sequence: TGTGCCAGCAGCCGTATAGCAGGGTTGGACGGGGCCAACGTCCTGACTTTC.

The chain combines TRBV5-5 with TRBJ1-1; D is unclear. Deletions cut 2 bases from V and 2 bases from J, with 10 bases between. The CDR3 is 14 amino acids. The germline V gene has CDR1 SGHKS and CDR2 YYEKEE (reference sequence). The CDR3 nucleotides read TGTGCCAGCAGCTTCAATCCAGGCAACACTGAAGCTTTCTTT. It translates to CASSFNPGNTEAFF.

The gene calls are TRBV5-1 and TRBJ2-7; TRBD1 matches at 7 bases. Trimming cost V 1 base and J 5 bases; bases outside gene matches: 6. This CDR3 has 14 residues. Germline CDR1 reads SGHRS; CDR2 reads YFSETQ. The CDR3 is CASSLFGRGNEQYF. CDR3 coding DNA: TGCGCCAGCAGCTTGTTTGGCAGGGGGAACGAGCAGTACTTC.

The chain joins TRBV28 to TRBJ2-2, with D perhaps matching TRBD2 (6 bases). Trimming stripped 5 bases from V and 6 bases from J, with 13 bases between. The V gene's germline CDR1 is MDHEN and CDR2 SYDVKM. CDR3 length equals 14 residues. The CDR3 here is CASSVTREAGELFF. CDR3 coding DNA: TGTGCCAGCAGTGTTACTAGGGAGGCCGGGGAGCTGTTTTTT.

The chain recombines TRBV7-9 with TRBJ1-5, with TRBD1 matching over 10 bases. The CDR3 has 16 amino acids. Looked up from germline, CDR1 is SEHNR and CDR2 is FQNEAQ (reference sequence). The J segment lost 5 bases and the V segment lost 1 base, leaving 5 bases of the junction unmatched. The CDR3, as DNA: TGTGCCAGCAGCTTAGGGGGACAGGGGTTGGATCAGCCCCAGCATTTT. It is translated as CASSLGGQGLDQPQHF.

This rearrangement joins TRBV6-5 to TRBJ1-5; 7 positions agree with TRBD1. This CDR3 region has 13 residues. Germline trimming cut 5 bases from V and 5 bases from J; bases unmatched to any gene: 3. In germline, CDR1 is MNHEY, CDR2 SVGAGI. The CDR3 nucleotides are TGTGCCAGCAGTCCCGACAGGGATCAGCCCCAGCATTTT. Its translation is CASSPDRDQPQHF.

The V gene is TRBV30, the J gene TRBJ2-7; D perhaps matches TRBD1 (6 bases). CDR3 length: 15 amino acids. Germline CDR1 and CDR2: GTSNPN and SVGIG (reference sequence). Trimming removed 0 bases from V and 5 bases from J, with 17 bases in between. The CDR3 loop is CAWSVRRGRDDEQYF. CDR3 coding DNA: TGTGCCTGGAGTGTACGCAGGGGCAGGGACGACGAGCAGTACTTC.

The chain combines TRBV10-1 with TRBJ1-2; D is unresolved. The CDR3 consists of 13 residues. V was clipped by 3 bases and J by 0 bases, with 5 bases between them. CDR1 is WNHNN and CDR2 is SYGVQD in the germline V gene (reference sequence). The CDR3 sequence is CASSESANYGYTF. CDR3 bases: TGCGCCAGCAGTGAATCAGCTAACTATGGCTACACCTTC.